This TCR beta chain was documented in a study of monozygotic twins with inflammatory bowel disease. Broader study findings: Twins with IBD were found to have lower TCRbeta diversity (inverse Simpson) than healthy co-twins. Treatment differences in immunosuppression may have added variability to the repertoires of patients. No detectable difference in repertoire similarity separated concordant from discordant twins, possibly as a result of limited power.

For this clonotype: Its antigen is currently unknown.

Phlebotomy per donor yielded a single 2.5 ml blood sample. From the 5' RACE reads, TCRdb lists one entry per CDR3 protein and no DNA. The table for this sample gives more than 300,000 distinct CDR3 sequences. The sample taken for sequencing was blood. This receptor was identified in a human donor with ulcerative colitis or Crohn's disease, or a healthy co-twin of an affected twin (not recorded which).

The CDR3 is CASSAYASGLSYEQYF. The J gene is TRBJ2-7, the V gene TRBV5-6; TCRdb proposes TRBD2, but this gene call is untestable without DNA. The CDR3 length is 16 residues. Germline V gives CDR1 SGHDT, CDR2 YYEEEE.